These 21 T cell receptor beta chains originate from one sample sequenced in a study of T cell responses to AZD1222 COVID-19 vaccine. Some clones are missing from TCRdb's copy, which holds only in-frame ones; the method was immunoSEQ multiplex PCR. The sample has around 160,000 clones, about 92% seen once. The material sequenced was peripheral blood, taken 28 days after the second AZD1222 dose. These TCRs come from an adult who received the AZD1222 COVID-19 vaccine.

In DNA, the CDR3 is TGTGCCAGCAGCTTAGGTCGTCTTGGCTACACCTTC. Protein sequence: CASSLGRLGYTF. The rearrangement links TRBV5-6 to TRBJ1-2; the D is unclear. Germline V gene data show CDR1 as SGHDT and CDR2 as YYEEEE. The CDR3 is 12 residues long. V was cut by 2 bases and J by 7 bases, with 9 bases left in between. The variable domain in full, with the rest retrieved from reference TRBV5-6 and TRBJ1-2, is DAGVTQSPTHLIKTRGQQVTLRCSPKSGHDTVSWYQQALGQGPQFIFQYYEEEERQRGNFPDRFSGHQFPNYSSELNVNALLLGDSALYLCASSLGRLGYTFGSGTRLTVV.

DNA of the CDR3: TGTGCCAGCAGCTTAGTCGGGGCAAGCTCCTACAATGAGCAGTTCTTC. Its translation: CASSLVGASSYNEQFF. The chain joins TRBV11-3 to TRBJ2-1; D is possibly TRBD1 or TRBD2 (5 bases each). This CDR3 is built from 16 residues. V lost 1 base to trimming and J lost 0 bases, with 10 bases between them. Germline CDR1 and CDR2: SGHNT and YENEEA.

The chain couples TRBV10-3 to TRBJ1-6, with D maybe TRBD1 (6 bases). The CDR3 sequence is 14 residues long. Germline V gives CDR1 ENHRY, CDR2 SYGVKD. V dropped 3 bases and J dropped 6 bases, with 9 bases sitting between them. The CDR3 sequence is CAISDGGPNSPLHF. CDR3 sequence (DNA): TGTGCCATCAGTGACGGGGGGCCTAATTCACCCCTCCACTTT.

V is TRBV19 and J is TRBJ1-5, with D perhaps TRBD1 (5 bases). V was cut by 3 bases and J by 3 bases, with 15 bases left in between. Per germline, CDR1 LNHDA and CDR2 SQIVND (reference sequence). This CDR3 is built from 16 residues. The CDR3 region has the DNA TGTGCCAGTAGTATGTATCGGACACTCGACAATCAGCCCCAGCATTTT. Its protein product is CASSMYRTLDNQPQHF.

The gene calls are TRBV7-3 and TRBJ1-2, with D tentatively TRBD1 (5 bases). The length of the CDR3 is 14 residues. Trimming stripped 6 bases from V and 6 bases from J, with 17 bases between. Germline CDR1 SGHTA, CDR2 FQGTGA. Here the CDR3 DNA reads TGTGCCAGCAGTCCTCGTGGGGGGATTCATGGCTACACCTTC. Translated, it gives CASSPRGGIHGYTF.

V is TRBV4-2 and J is TRBJ1-4; D unresolved. CDR3 length: 15 residues. Germline CDR1 and CDR2: LGHNA and YNFKEQ. The germline V and J ends were trimmed by 0 bases and 10 bases, with 15 bases remaining between them. CDR3 amino acids: CASSQDRGTRRKLFF. DNA for the CDR3: TGTGCCAGCAGCCAAGATAGAGGTACAAGGAGAAAACTGTTTTTT.

The CDR3 nucleotides are TGTGCCAGCTCACTCCGGGAGATAGGCTACACCTTC. Its translation: CASSLREIGYTF. The V gene is TRBV18, the J gene TRBJ1-2; D is unclear. The germline CDR1 and CDR2 sequences are KGHSH and LQKENI. The ends were cut back, 4 bases at V and 8 bases at J, with 11 bases in the middle. CDR3 length equals 12 residues.

V usage is TRBV27 and J usage is TRBJ2-7; D is uncertain. Germline V gene data show CDR1 as MNHEY and CDR2 as SMNVEV (reference sequence). The CDR3 has 15 residues. V was cut by 8 bases and J by 7 bases, with 24 bases left in between. The CDR3 region has the DNA TGTGCCAGCGCAGAGATGAATCTCGGTATAGGGGAGCAGTACTTC. Translation: CASAEMNLGIGEQYF.

V usage is TRBV5-5 and J usage is TRBJ1-4; TRBD1 is a possible D gene (6 bases). The V gene's germline CDR1 is SGHKS and CDR2 YYEKEE (reference sequence). This CDR3 has 14 residues. Trimming took 4 bases from V and 0 from J, leaving 7 bases between them. This CDR3 is CASSQGSTNEKLFF. The DNA for the CDR3 is TGTGCCAGCAGCCAGGGGTCAACTAATGAAAAACTGTTTTTT.

The V call is TRBV20-1, the J call TRBJ1-1, with D perhaps matching TRBD1 (5 bases). The CDR3 runs to 11 residues. Germline CDR1 DFQATT, CDR2 SNEGSKA (reference sequence). The V end lost 6 bases, the J end lost 3 bases, and 8 bases lay between the germline ends. CDR3 bases: TGCAGTGCGGCAGGGTACACTGAAGCTTTCTTT. Its protein is CSAAGYTEAFF.

The V gene is TRBV20-1, the J gene TRBJ1-6; D remains ambiguous. Per germline, CDR1 DFQATT and CDR2 SNEGSKA (reference sequence). With 6 bases removed from V and 7 bases from J, the gap between germline ends came to 7 bases. The CDR3 covers 11 residues. CDR3 DNA sequence: TGCAGTGCCACGGGGAATTCACCCCTCCACTTT. Translation: CSATGNSPLHF.

The rearrangement joins TRBV6-5 to TRBJ1-6; 7 bases agree with TRBD1. Germline CDR1 is MNHEY and CDR2 is SVGAGI. Germline trimming cut 6 bases from V and 8 bases from J; bases unmatched to any gene: 7. CDR3 length equals 14 residues. The CDR3: CASSSGTEDSPLHF. The DNA of the CDR3 is TGTGCCAGCAGCTCCGGGACAGAGGATTCACCCCTCCACTTT.

The chain employs TRBV24-1 and TRBJ2-1; D may correspond to TRBD1 or TRBD2 (5 bases each). The CDR3 is 16 amino acids. CDR1 and CDR2 from the germline V gene are KGHDR and SFDVKD. V was shortened by 0 bases and J by 4 bases, with 12 bases between the two germline ends. CDR3 nucleotides: TGTGCCACCAGTGATTTGAGAGGGGATACGTACAATGAGCAGTTCTTC. This encodes CATSDLRGDTYNEQFF.

The genes are TRBV7-2 and TRBJ2-5; possible D gene TRBD2, 5 bases. CDR1 is SGHTA and CDR2 is FQGNSA in the germline V gene. V gave up 0 bases and J gave up 1 base, with 9 bases separating them. The CDR3 is made up of 15 amino acids. The CDR3 sequence: CASSLARRGQETQYF. CDR3 DNA: TGTGCCAGCAGCTTAGCGCGTCGGGGCCAAGAGACCCAGTACTTC.

The chain employs TRBV7-2 and TRBJ1-5, with unresolved D. The length of the CDR3 is 14 residues. Trimming pared 5 bases from V and 5 bases from J, leaving 13 bases between. Germline values: CDR1 SGHTA, CDR2 FQGNSA. This chain's CDR3 is CASSPSARYQPQHF. In DNA form, the CDR3 reads TGTGCCAGCAGCCCATCTGCCAGATATCAGCCCCAGCATTTT.

J is TRBJ2-7 and V is TRBV10-3; TRBD1 is a possible D gene (5 bases). This CDR3 contains 15 residues. Looked up from germline, CDR1 is ENHRY and CDR2 is SYGVKD. V was shortened by 2 bases and J by 1 base, with 12 bases between the two germline ends. The CDR3 sequence is CAISEGQTKSYEQYF. DNA of the CDR3: TGTGCCATCAGTGAGGGACAAACCAAGTCCTACGAGCAGTACTTC.

The V gene is TRBV18, the J gene TRBJ1-3; D remains unclear. The germline V gene encodes CDR1 KGHSH and CDR2 LQKENI. The CDR3 has 17 amino acids. The ends were cut back, 0 bases at V and 2 bases at J, with 14 bases in the middle. This CDR3 is CASSPPAPGRPGNTIYF. The CDR3 DNA reads TGTGCCAGCTCACCACCGGCGCCGGGGAGGCCTGGAAACACCATATATTTT.

V and J are TRBV5-4 and TRBJ2-5, with D possibly being TRBD1 (5 bases). This CDR3 is built from 13 residues. CDR1 is SGHNT and CDR2 is YYREEE in the germline V gene (reference sequence). The germline V and J ends were trimmed by 2 bases and 5 bases, with 10 bases remaining between them. The CDR3 DNA is TGTGCCAGCAGCTTTGGGGCTAGGGAGACCCAGTACTTC. Its protein product is CASSFGARETQYF.

The chain employs TRBV5-5 and TRBJ1-2; 9 bases agree with TRBD1. Germline lookup yields CDR1 SGHKS and CDR2 YYEKEE (reference sequence). The junction had 8 bases not matched to a gene; V was cut back by 1 base and J by 4 bases. The CDR3 totals 16 residues. This CDR3 is CASSLWGTGPGYGYTF. The CDR3 DNA is TGTGCCAGCAGCTTGTGGGGGACAGGGCCGGGCTATGGCTACACCTTC.

The CDR3 DNA is TGTGCCTGGAGCGAACAGTCATATCAGGGCTACACCTTC. Protein sequence: CAWSEQSYQGYTF. V usage is TRBV30 and J usage is TRBJ1-2; D is undetermined. CDR3 length: 13 amino acids. Germline V CDR1 and CDR2: GTSNPN, SVGIG (reference sequence). The V gene lost 3 bases and the J gene lost 8 bases, with 16 bases spanning the gap.

V is TRBV5-8 and J is TRBJ1-1; D may be TRBD1 (6 bases). Between the trimmed V and J ends, which lost 4 bases and 1 base, there was a span of 14 bases. The CDR3 spans 15 residues. The germline V gene has CDR1 SGHTS and CDR2 YDEGEE. CDR3 sequence (DNA): TGTGCCAGCAGCAGCTGGACAGAGGGGAACACTGAAGCTTTCTTT. It encodes CASSSWTEGNTEAFF.